Shown below are 25 T cell receptor beta chains from a single sample sequenced in a study of shared clonotypes between healthy human individuals. Assay: immunoSEQ multiplex PCR; the TCRdb copy retains only in-frame clones and omits some. This sample yields around 530,000 clones, of which roughly four fifths are seen a single time; 12% belongs to the top ten. The sequencing input was PBMCs. Receptors were obtained from a woman in her 40s in good health. Some clones in this sample may be carry-over from other donors' samples.

The chain recombines TRBV5-1 with TRBJ2-5, with D perhaps being TRBD1 or TRBD2 (6 bases each). Trimming took off 7 bases at V and 1 base at J, with 14 bases between the two ends. Germline CDR1 and CDR2: SGHRS and YFSETQ. The CDR3 runs to 14 residues. The CDR3 DNA follows: TGCGCCAGCCAAAAACCGGGGGCCCAAGAGACCCAGTACTTC. Protein sequence: CASQKPGAQETQYF.

This clone turned up a few times. J is TRBJ1-1 and V is TRBV11-2; no clear D. The V end was cut by 0 bases, the J end by 8 bases, with 10 bases between. The CDR3 extends over 13 amino acids. Germline lookup yields CDR1 SGHAT and CDR2 FQNNGV. CDR3 sequence reads: CASSLDRRREAFF. The CDR3 nucleotides read TGTGCCAGCAGCTTAGATCGGCGGAGGGAAGCTTTCTTT. Filled out from reference TRBV11-2 and TRBJ1-1, the complete variable domain reads EAGVAQSPRYKIIEKRQSVAFWCNPISGHATLYWYQQILGQGPKLLIQFQNNGVVDDSQLPKDRFSAERLKGVDSTLKIQPAKLEDSAVYLCASSLDRRREAFFGQGTRLTVV.

This chain connects TRBV5-4 to TRBJ2-2; D possibly corresponds to TRBD2 (6 bases). The V and J ends lost 4 bases and 5 bases respectively, with 18 bases between them. Germline V gives CDR1 SGHNT, CDR2 YYREEE (reference sequence). This CDR3 region has 16 residues. In DNA form, the CDR3 reads TGTGCCAGCAGCCCCAAAGTGGTAGCGGTTACCGGGGAGCTGTTTTTT. This gives the protein CASSPKVVAVTGELFF.

This clone was observed once. J is TRBJ2-4 and V is TRBV28; the D gene is possibly TRBD1 (5 bases). Germline V gene lookup returns CDR1 MDHEN and CDR2 SYDVKM. This CDR3 is built from 13 residues. With 3 bases removed from V and 11 bases from J, the gap between germline ends came to 14 bases. The DNA of the CDR3 is TGTGCCAGCAGTTTGGGCCAGATAGGGGTTCAGTACTTC. As protein: CASSLGQIGVQYF.

This CDR3 reads CASSLRTEVQQFF. The CDR3 nucleotides read TGTGCCAGCAGCTTAAGGACAGAAGTACAGCAGTTCTTC. The V call is TRBV7-9, the J call TRBJ2-1; weak D call: TRBD1 (6 bases). CDR1 and CDR2 (germline): SEHNR, FQNEAQ (reference sequence). CDR3 length equals 13 residues. The V end was cut by 2 bases, the J end by 11 bases, with 13 bases between. Supplemented by reference TRBV7-9 and TRBJ2-1, the full variable domain reads DTGVSQNPRHKITKRGQNVTFRCDPISEHNRLYWYRQTLGQGPEFLTYFQNEAQLEKSRLLSDRFSAERPKGSFSTLEIQRTEQGDSAMYLCASSLRTEVQQFFGPGTRLTVL.

The chain is built from TRBV25-1 and TRBJ2-3; 8 bases agree with TRBD2. CDR3 size: 13 residues. Germline trimming cut 4 bases from V and 6 bases from J; bases unmatched to any gene: 3. CDR1 is MGHDK, CDR2 SYGVNS, per germline. The DNA of the CDR3 is TGTGCCAGCAGTGTTTCGGGGGGGGATACGCAGTATTTT. The encoded protein is CASSVSGGDTQYF.

In DNA form, the CDR3 reads TGCAGCGTTGGCCCGGGGGAATACAATGAGCAGTTCTTC. Encoded protein: CSVGPGEYNEQFF. V and J are TRBV29-1 and TRBJ2-1; possibly TRBD2 for D (6 bases). Germline V gene sequence: CDR1 SQVTM, CDR2 ANQGSEA. This CDR3 region has 13 residues. Trimming pared 4 bases from V and 4 bases from J, leaving 11 bases between.

The V gene is TRBV29-1, the J gene TRBJ2-7, with TRBD2 matching over 9 bases. This CDR3 region has 13 residues. CDR1 and CDR2 from the germline V gene are SQVTM and ANQGSEA. V lost 4 bases and J lost 4; bases outside the gene matches: 5. Here the CDR3 reads CSVVLAGLYEQYF. In DNA form, the CDR3 reads TGCAGCGTTGTTCTAGCGGGACTGTACGAGCAGTACTTC.

The chain is built from TRBV11-2 and TRBJ2-7; 13 nucleotides line up with TRBD2. From germline, CDR1 is SGHAT and CDR2 FQNNGV. J gave up 5 bases and V 3 bases, and 10 bases lay outside the gene matches. The CDR3 consists of 17 residues. Here the CDR3 reads CASSLDSRLAGGDEQYF. The CDR3, as DNA: TGTGCCAGCAGCTTGGACTCCCGACTAGCGGGAGGAGACGAGCAGTACTTC.

In this sample, this clone turned up once. This CDR3 is CASSLVPGQLAGVLYEQYF. CDR3 coding DNA: TGTGCCAGCAGCTTAGTCCCGGGACAACTAGCGGGAGTCCTCTACGAGCAGTACTTC. The chain couples TRBV7-9 to TRBJ2-7, with 11 bases identical to TRBD2. J gave up 3 bases and V 1 base, and 14 bases lay outside the gene matches. Germline CDR1 SEHNR, CDR2 FQNEAQ (reference sequence). This CDR3 region has 19 residues.

The V and J genes are TRBV30 and TRBJ2-5, with TRBD1 matching 11 bases. Per the germline V gene, CDR1 is GTSNPN and CDR2 is SVGIG (reference sequence). Unmatched junction bases numbered 6, after V lost 5 bases and J lost 4 bases. The length of the CDR3 is 14 residues. CDR3 coding DNA: TGTGCCTGGGTGGACAGGGGGCTAGGAGAGACCCAGTACTTC. Its translation is CAWVDRGLGETQYF.

The gene calls are TRBV29-1 and TRBJ2-7, with D unresolved. Per the germline V gene, CDR1 is SQVTM and CDR2 is ANQGSEA. V was trimmed by 7 bases and J by 2 bases, leaving 15 bases between them. The CDR3 length is 13 residues. CDR3 bases: TGCAGCGCTGCGACCCCTGAGACCTACGAGCAGTACTTC. Its protein product is CSAATPETYEQYF.

The V gene is TRBV5-1, the J gene TRBJ2-5; TRBD1 agrees at 9 bases. With V trimmed by 1 base and J by 2 bases, 6 bases remained unmatched. This CDR3 contains 16 residues. CDR1 and CDR2 (germline): SGHRS, YFSETQ. CDR3 coding DNA: TGCGCCAGCAGCTTGATGGGACAGGGAAAACAAGAGACCCAGTACTTC. Its translation: CASSLMGQGKQETQYF.

The chain joins TRBV4-1 to TRBJ1-4; D might be TRBD1 (5 bases). V was clipped by 3 bases and J by 3 bases, with 8 bases between them. The CDR3 is 14 amino acids. Germline CDR1 and CDR2: MGHRA and YSYEKL. The CDR3 bases are TGCGCCAGCAGCCACGACAGTTCTAATGAAAAACTGTTTTTT. Its translation: CASSHDSSNEKLFF.

V and J are TRBV29-1 and TRBJ2-3; D remains unclear. Germline values: CDR1 SQVTM, CDR2 ANQGSEA. Trimming left V 6 bases short and J 1 base short, with 8 bases between. CDR3 length: 12 amino acids. This CDR3 is CSVGLRTDTQYF. The CDR3 DNA is TGCAGCGTCGGATTGCGCACAGATACGCAGTATTTT.

The gene calls are TRBV10-1 and TRBJ2-3, with D perhaps TRBD2 (5 bases). The CDR3 extends over 14 amino acids. V was pared by 3 bases and J by 4 bases, with 11 bases between. Looked up from germline, CDR1 is WNHNN and CDR2 is SYGVQD (reference sequence). The CDR3 DNA reads TGCGCCAGCAGTGAAGGGTCCGGGGCAGATACGCAGTATTTT. This sequence encodes CASSEGSGADTQYF.

The chain couples TRBV5-1 to TRBJ2-3; 12 nucleotides align to TRBD1. From germline, CDR1 is SGHRS and CDR2 YFSETQ. V was pared by 4 bases and J by 4 bases, with 10 bases of the junction left unmatched. The CDR3 runs 17 residues. The CDR3 loop is CASSITGTGGGPDTQYF. The CDR3 nucleotides read TGCGCCAGCAGCATTACCGGGACAGGGGGCGGCCCAGATACGCAGTATTTT.

This clone occurred once. CDR3 sequence reads: CASSSGTLTDTQYF. The CDR3 DNA is TGTGCCAGCAGTTCCGGGACCCTCACAGATACGCAGTATTTT. The chain recombines TRBV5-4 with TRBJ2-3; D is perhaps TRBD1 or TRBD2 (5 bases each). The CDR3 consists of 14 residues. With 5 bases removed from V and 2 bases from J, the gap between germline ends came to 12 bases. The germline CDR1 and CDR2 sequences are SGHNT and YYREEE (reference sequence).

CDR3 coding DNA: TGTGCCAGCAGCCCCACGGGGGAGGAAAAACTGTTTTTT. This encodes CASSPTGEEKLFF. The V gene is TRBV9, the J gene TRBJ1-4, with a possible D match to TRBD1 (5 bases). This CDR3 has 13 amino acids. Germline V lookup: CDR1 SGDLS, CDR2 YYNGEE. The V end was cut by 4 bases, the J end by 8 bases, with 12 bases between. The full variable domain, its missing parts supplied by reference TRBV9 and TRBJ1-4, is DSGVTQTPKHLITATGQRVTLRCSPRSGDLSVYWYQQSLDQGLQFLIQYYNGEERAKGNILERFSAQQFPDLHSELNLSSLELGDSALYFCASSPTGEEKLFFGSGTQLSVL.

This clone was picked up one time. The chain is built from TRBV19 and TRBJ1-3; D is uncertain. V lost 3 bases, J lost 1 base, and 7 bases lay in between. From germline, CDR1 is LNHDA and CDR2 SQIVND (reference sequence). This CDR3 has 14 residues. CDR3 in amino acids: CASSIRLSGNTIYF. The CDR3 DNA reads TGTGCCAGTAGTATCCGGCTGTCTGGAAACACCATATATTTT.

This clone turned up a few times. The J gene is TRBJ2-3, the V gene TRBV15; D remains unclear. This CDR3 is built from 13 residues. Germline V CDR1 and CDR2: LNHNV, YYDKDF (reference sequence). Trimming removed 3 bases at V and 2 bases at J, with 6 bases between. The DNA for the CDR3 is TGTGCCACCAGCAGGGATAACACAGATACGCAGTATTTT. This gives the protein CATSRDNTDTQYF.

This sequence joins TRBV27 and TRBJ2-7, with unresolved D. Germline CDR1 and CDR2: MNHEY and SMNVEV (reference sequence). Deletions cut 8 bases from V and 3 bases from J, with 5 bases between. This CDR3 region has 10 residues. The CDR3 nucleotides are TGTGCCAGCGGGATCTACGAGCAGTACTTC. It encodes CASGIYEQYF.

This clone came up a few times. The chain has TRBV28 and TRBJ2-5; TRBD1 might be the D (6 bases). This CDR3 is built from 14 residues. Trimming took off 5 bases at V and 0 bases at J, with 10 bases between the two ends. Germline CDR1 reads MDHEN; CDR2 reads SYDVKM. The CDR3 bases are TGTGCCAGCAGTGGACAGCTAAACCAAGAGACCCAGTACTTC. Residues: CASSGQLNQETQYF.

This clone was found a few times. The CDR3 protein is CSVLVMGGTGDEQFF. CDR3 DNA: TGCAGCGTTCTGGTTATGGGAGGGACAGGGGATGAGCAGTTCTTC. The chain carries TRBV29-1 and TRBJ2-1, with TRBD1 identical over 10 bases. Per the germline V gene, CDR1 is SQVTM and CDR2 is ANQGSEA. The CDR3 has 15 residues. The junction had 12 bases not matched to a gene; V was cut back by 5 bases and J by 8 bases.

This sequence joins TRBV30 and TRBJ2-1; no reliable D call. The V end lost 2 bases, the J end lost 0 bases, and 8 bases lay between the germline ends. The CDR3 totals 14 residues. Germline CDR1 is GTSNPN and CDR2 is SVGIG (reference sequence). The CDR3 DNA reads TGTGCCTGGAGTCCTCCTATCTCCTACAATGAGCAGTTCTTC. Protein sequence: CAWSPPISYNEQFF.